The present T cell receptor beta chain was sequenced within a study of post-analysis software for immune sequencing data. Study-wide context: Included courses were relapsing-remitting and secondary progressive multiple sclerosis; progressive-relapsing multiple sclerosis was also included.

Germline CDR1 is SGHTA and CDR2 is FQGNSA. Trimming took 1 base from V and 2 from J, leaving 6 bases between them. This CDR3 has 14 residues. Presence of unique molecular identifiers characterized the TCR beta cDNA libraries. One entry per CDR3 protein results from TCRdb running MiXCR on the PCR reads. Here the sample spans about 200,000 distinct CDR3 sequences, approximately 30% being singletons. The table lists this clonotype with many counts. Its cognate antigen is unknown. Study-level results: Patients used several TRBV segments, including TRBV5-6, TRBV5-1 and TRBV20-1, more often than controls. A significant reduction in normalized Chao1 diversity was observed in multiple sclerosis patients versus controls. Strong co-clustering by F measure linked samples that shared a preparation batch.

This sequence was found in a girl under 18 with multiple sclerosis. The rearrangement joins TRBV7-2 to TRBJ1-5, with no clear D. Sequencing input: blood. CDR3 sequence reads: CASSLVGGNQPQHF. CDR3 bases: TGTGCCAGCAGCTTAGTTGGGGGCAATCAGCCCCAGCATTTT.